The clone carrying this T cell receptor beta chain was seen many times. Its antigen remains unidentified. Germline V lookup: CDR1 MNHEY, CDR2 SMNVEV (reference sequence). The CDR3 is made up of 15 amino acids. V lost 0 bases and J lost 7, with 13 bases in between. These data originate in a study of spatial heterogeneity in lung cancer. On the study more broadly: Alpha-chain sequences were consistently detected in smaller numbers than beta-chain sequences. Study-wide results and caveats: The study found that expanded intratumoral alpha and beta TCR counts tracked tumor mutation counts.

A unique molecular identifier was attached to every TCR cDNA molecule. TCRdb redid the calling of the 5' RACE reads with MiXCR, one entry per CDR3 protein. The sample yields 5,600 or so distinct CDR3 sequences, approximately 4.9% seen once. The time point is: sample taken at primary tumor resection. Sequenced here: lung tumor tissue, sampled at surgery. The sequence derives from a male donor with early-stage non-small cell lung cancer. V and J are TRBV27 and TRBJ1-5; D uncertain. The CDR3 sequence is CASSLSLGLEQPQHF. The CDR3, as DNA: TGTGCCAGCAGTTTATCGTTAGGGCTGGAGCAGCCCCAGCATTTT.